The source of this TCR beta chain is a study of T-cell reconstitution after alpha-beta-depleted transplantation in children. Unique molecular identifiers were incorporated when the TCRbeta library was constructed. TCRdb analysed the PCR reads with MiXCR anew, one entry per CDR3 protein. The table lists some 240,000 distinct CDR3 sequences, around 12% of them singletons, with roughly 2.6% in the top ten. Germline V CDR1 and CDR2: PRHDT, FYEKMQ (reference sequence). The CDR3 has 14 amino acids. V was pared by 4 bases and J by 5 bases, with 14 bases between. Sequenced material: PBMCs from the stem cell graft donor, taken from the stem cell graft. This chain uses TRBV13 with TRBJ2-5; D tentatively fits TRBD1 or TRBD2 (5 bases each). This sequence originates from a human donor who donated a stem cell graft to a child with acute lymphoblastic leukemia. This CDR3 reads CASSSRGVWETQYF. As DNA, the CDR3 is TGTGCCAGCAGCTCGCGAGGGGTATGGGAGACCCAGTACTTC.